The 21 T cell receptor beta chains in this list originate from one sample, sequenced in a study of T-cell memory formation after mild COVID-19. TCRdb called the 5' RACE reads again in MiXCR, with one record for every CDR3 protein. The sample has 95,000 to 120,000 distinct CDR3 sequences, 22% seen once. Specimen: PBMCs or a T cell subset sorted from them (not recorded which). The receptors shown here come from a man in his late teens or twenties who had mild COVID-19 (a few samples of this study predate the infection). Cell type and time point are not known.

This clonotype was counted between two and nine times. CDR3 amino acids: CASSATPLQGVTDTQYF. In nucleotides, the CDR3 is TGTGCCAGCAGCGCAACCCCCCTGCAGGGGGTCACAGATACGCAGTATTTT. The V gene is TRBV5-5, the J gene TRBJ2-3, with 7 positions matching TRBD1. V was pared by 4 bases and J by 2 bases, with 13 bases of the junction left unmatched. The CDR3 is 17 amino acids. Germline V gives CDR1 SGHKS, CDR2 YYEKEE (reference sequence). Filled out from reference TRBV5-5 and TRBJ2-3, the complete variable domain reads DAGVTQSPTHLIKTRGQQVTLRCSPISGHKSVSWYQQVLGQGPQFIFQYYEKEERGRGNFPDRFSARQFPNYSSELNVNALLLGDSALYLCASSATPLQGVTDTQYFGPGTRLTVL.

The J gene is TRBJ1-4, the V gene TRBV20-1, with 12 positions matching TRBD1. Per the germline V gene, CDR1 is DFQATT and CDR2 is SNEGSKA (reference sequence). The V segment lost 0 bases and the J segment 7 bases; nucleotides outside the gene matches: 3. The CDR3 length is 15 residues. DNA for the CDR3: TGCAGTGCTAGAGATCGGGACAGGGGGCTTGAAAAACTGTTTTTT. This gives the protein CSARDRDRGLEKLFF.

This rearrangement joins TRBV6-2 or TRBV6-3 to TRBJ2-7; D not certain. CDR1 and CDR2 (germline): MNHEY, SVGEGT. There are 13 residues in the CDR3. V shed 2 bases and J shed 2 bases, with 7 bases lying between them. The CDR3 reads CASSYDGTYEQYV. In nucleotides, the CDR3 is TGTGCCAGCAGTTACGATGGAACCTACGAGCAGTACGTC.

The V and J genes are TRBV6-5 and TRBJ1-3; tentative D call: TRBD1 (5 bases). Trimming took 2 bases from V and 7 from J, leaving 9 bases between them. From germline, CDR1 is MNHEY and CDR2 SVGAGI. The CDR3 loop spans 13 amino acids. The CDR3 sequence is CASSYGQGNTIYF. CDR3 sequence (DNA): TGTGCCAGCAGTTACGGGCAGGGCAACACCATATATTTT.

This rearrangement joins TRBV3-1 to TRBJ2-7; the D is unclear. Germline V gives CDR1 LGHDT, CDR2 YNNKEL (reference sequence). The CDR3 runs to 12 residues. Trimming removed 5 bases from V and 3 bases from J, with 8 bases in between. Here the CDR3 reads CASSELDYEQYF. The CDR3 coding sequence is TGTGCCAGCAGCGAGCTAGACTACGAGCAGTACTTC.

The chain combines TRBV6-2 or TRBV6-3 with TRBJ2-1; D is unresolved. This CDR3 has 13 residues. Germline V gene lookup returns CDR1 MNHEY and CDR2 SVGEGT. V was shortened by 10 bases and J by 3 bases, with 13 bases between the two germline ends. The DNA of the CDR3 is TGTGCCACCATCTCGATGGGCTACAATGAGCAGTTCTTC. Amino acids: CATISMGYNEQFF.

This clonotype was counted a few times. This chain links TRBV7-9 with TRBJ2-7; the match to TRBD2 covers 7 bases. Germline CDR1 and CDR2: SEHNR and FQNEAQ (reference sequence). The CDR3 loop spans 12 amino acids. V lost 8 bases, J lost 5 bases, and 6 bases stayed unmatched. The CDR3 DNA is TGTGCCAGCGGTTCCCGGGGGGACGAGCAGTACGTC. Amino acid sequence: CASGSRGDEQYV.

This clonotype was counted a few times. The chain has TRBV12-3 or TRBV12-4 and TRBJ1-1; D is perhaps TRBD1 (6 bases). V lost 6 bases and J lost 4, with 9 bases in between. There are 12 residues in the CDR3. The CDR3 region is CASRQGITEAFF. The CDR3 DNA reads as TGTGCCAGCAGACAGGGTATCACTGAAGCTTTCTTT.

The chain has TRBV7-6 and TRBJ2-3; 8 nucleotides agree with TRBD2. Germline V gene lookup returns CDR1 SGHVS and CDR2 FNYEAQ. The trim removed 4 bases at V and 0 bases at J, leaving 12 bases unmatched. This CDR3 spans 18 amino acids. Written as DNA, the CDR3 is TGTGCCAGCAGCTCGGGCCCGGCGGGGGGATCCAGCACAGATACGCAGTATTTT. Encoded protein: CASSSGPAGGSSTDTQYF.

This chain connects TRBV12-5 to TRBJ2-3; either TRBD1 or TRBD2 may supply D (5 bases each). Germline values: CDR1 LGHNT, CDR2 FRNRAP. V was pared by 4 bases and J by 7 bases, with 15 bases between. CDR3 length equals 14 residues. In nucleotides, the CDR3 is TGTGCTAGTGGTTGGGGCCTCGAGGGGTATACGCAGTATTTT. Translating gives CASGWGLEGYTQYF.

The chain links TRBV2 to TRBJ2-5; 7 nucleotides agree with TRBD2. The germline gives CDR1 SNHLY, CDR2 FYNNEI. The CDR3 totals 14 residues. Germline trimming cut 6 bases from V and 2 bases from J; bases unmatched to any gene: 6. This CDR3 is CASSVLAEQETQYF. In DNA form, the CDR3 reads TGTGCCAGCAGCGTTCTAGCGGAACAAGAGACCCAGTACTTC. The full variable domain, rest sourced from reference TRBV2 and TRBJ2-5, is EPEVTQTPSHQVTQMGQEVILRCVPISNHLYFYWYRQILGQKVEFLVSFYNNEISEKSEIFDDQFSVERPDGSNFTLKIRSTKLEDSAMYFCASSVLAEQETQYFGPGTRLLVL.

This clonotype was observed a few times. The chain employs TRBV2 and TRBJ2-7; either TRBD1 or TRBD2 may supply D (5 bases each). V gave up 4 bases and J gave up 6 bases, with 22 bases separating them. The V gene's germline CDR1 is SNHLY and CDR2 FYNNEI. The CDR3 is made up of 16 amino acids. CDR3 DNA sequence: TGTGCCAGCAGTGCGATGATCTCATATGATGGGACCGAGCAGTACGTC. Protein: CASSAMISYDGTEQYV.

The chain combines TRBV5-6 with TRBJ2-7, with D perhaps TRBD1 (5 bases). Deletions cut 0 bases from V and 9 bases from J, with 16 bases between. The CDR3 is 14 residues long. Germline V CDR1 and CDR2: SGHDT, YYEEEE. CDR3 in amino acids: CASSLVRRGAGQYF. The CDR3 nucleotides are TGTGCCAGCAGCTTGGTCCGAAGGGGCGCTGGGCAGTACTTC.

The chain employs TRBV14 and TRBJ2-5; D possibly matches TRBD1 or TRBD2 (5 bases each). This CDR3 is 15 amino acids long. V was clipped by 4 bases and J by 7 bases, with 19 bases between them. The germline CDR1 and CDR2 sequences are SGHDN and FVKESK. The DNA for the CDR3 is TGTGCCAGCAGCCCCTTCGGGGCGGACGGCGGGACCCAGTACTTC. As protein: CASSPFGADGGTQYF.

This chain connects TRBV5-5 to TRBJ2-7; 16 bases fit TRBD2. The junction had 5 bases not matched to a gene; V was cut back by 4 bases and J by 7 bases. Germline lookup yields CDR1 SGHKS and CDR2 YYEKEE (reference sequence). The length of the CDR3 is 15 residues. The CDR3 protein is CASSLGTSGGEEQYF. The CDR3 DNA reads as TGTGCCAGCAGCCTTGGGACTAGCGGGGGGGAAGAGCAGTACTTC.

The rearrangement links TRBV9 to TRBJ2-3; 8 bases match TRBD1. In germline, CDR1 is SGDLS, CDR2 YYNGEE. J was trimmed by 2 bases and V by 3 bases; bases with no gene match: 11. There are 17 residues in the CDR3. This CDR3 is CASSAGTGVQVTDTQYF. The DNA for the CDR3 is TGTGCCAGCAGCGCTGGGACAGGTGTCCAAGTCACAGATACGCAGTATTTT.

The CDR3: CASTSGGAPTVTQETQYF. The CDR3 region has the DNA TGTGCCAGCACTAGCGGGGGGGCCCCGACGGTGACCCAAGAGACCCAGTACTTC. The chain has TRBV2 and TRBJ2-5; 12 bases align to TRBD2. The length of the CDR3 is 18 residues. The V segment lost 7 bases and the J segment 1 base; nucleotides outside the gene matches: 13. Germline lookup yields CDR1 SNHLY and CDR2 FYNNEI.

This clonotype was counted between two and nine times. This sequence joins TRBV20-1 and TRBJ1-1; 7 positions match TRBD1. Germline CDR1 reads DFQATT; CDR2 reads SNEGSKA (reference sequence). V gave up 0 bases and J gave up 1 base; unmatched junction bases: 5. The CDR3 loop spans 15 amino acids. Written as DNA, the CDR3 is TGCAGTGCTAGAGATTACAGGACAGGGAACACTGAAGCTTTCTTT. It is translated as CSARDYRTGNTEAFF.

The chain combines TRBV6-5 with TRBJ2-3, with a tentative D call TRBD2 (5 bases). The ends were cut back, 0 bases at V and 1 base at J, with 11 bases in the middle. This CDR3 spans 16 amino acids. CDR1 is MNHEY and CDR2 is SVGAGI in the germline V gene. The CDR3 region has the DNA TGTGCCAGCAGTTACTCGAAAGAGGGCGGCACAGATACGCAGTATTTT. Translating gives CASSYSKEGGTDTQYF.

CDR3 in DNA: TGTGCCAGTAGTTTAACCAGGACAGGGAACACCGGGGAGCTGTTTTTT. Translation gives CASSLTRTGNTGELFF. The genes are TRBV19 and TRBJ2-2, with 7 bases that match TRBD1. The CDR3 is made up of 16 amino acids. CDR1 and CDR2 (germline): LNHDA, SQIVND (reference sequence). V was clipped by 5 bases and J by 1 base; unmatched bases: 7.

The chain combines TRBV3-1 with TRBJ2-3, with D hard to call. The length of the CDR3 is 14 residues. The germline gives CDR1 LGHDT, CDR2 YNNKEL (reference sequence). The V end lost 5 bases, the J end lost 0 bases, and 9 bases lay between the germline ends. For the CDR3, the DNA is TGTGCCAGCAGCTGGGGAAAGAGCACAGATACGCAGTATTTT. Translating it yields CASSWGKSTDTQYF.